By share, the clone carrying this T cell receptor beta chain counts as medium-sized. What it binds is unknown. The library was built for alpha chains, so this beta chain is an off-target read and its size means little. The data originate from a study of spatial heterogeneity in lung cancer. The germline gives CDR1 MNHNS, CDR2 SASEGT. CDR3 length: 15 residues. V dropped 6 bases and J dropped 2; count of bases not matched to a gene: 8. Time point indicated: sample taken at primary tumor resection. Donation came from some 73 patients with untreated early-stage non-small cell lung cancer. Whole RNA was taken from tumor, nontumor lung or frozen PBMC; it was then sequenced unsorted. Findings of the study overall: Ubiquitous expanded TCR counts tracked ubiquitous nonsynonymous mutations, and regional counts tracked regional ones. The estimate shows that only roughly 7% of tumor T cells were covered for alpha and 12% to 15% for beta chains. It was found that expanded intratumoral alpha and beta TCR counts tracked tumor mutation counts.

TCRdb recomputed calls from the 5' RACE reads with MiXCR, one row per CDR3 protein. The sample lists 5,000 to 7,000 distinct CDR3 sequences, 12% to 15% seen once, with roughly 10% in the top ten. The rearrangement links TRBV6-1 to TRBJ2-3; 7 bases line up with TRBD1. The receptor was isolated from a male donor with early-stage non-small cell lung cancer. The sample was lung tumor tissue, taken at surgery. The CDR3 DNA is TGTGCCAGCAGGCGCCTGGGACAGTACACAGATACGCAGTATTTT. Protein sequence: CASRRLGQYTDTQYF.